What follows are 28 T cell receptor beta chains derived from one specimen sequenced in a study of T cells after yellow fever vaccination. In TCRdb, the 5' RACE reads were re-called with MiXCR into one record per CDR3 protein. The sample carries 150,000 to 200,000 distinct CDR3 sequences, roughly a tenth recorded once. The specimen was CD8+ T cells sorted from PBMCs, collected 45 days after the yellow fever booster vaccination. The receptors here all came from a man between 18 and 29 years old who received the YFV17D yellow fever vaccine.

The chain couples TRBV10-3 to TRBJ2-1, with 7 bases that match TRBD2. V dropped 2 bases and J dropped 8; count of bases not matched to a gene: 9. This CDR3 contains 15 residues. In germline, CDR1 is ENHRY, CDR2 SYGVKD. The CDR3 is CAISELSSGTYEQFF. CDR3 nucleotides: TGTGCCATCAGTGAGCTCTCTAGCGGTACCTATGAGCAGTTCTTC.

The chain is built from TRBV15 and TRBJ2-3; D is possibly TRBD2 (5 bases). The V end lost 0 bases, the J end lost 2 bases, and 9 bases lay between the germline ends. Germline CDR1 and CDR2: LNHNV and YYDKDF (reference sequence). The CDR3 totals 15 residues. The CDR3 protein is CATSREEAITDTQYF. CDR3 in DNA: TGTGCCACCAGCAGAGAGGAGGCCATCACAGATACGCAGTATTTT.

This clonotype was seen only a few times. The V call is TRBV5-1, the J call TRBJ1-2; D call uncertain. Germline V gives CDR1 SGHRS, CDR2 YFSETQ. This CDR3 contains 15 residues. Trimming left V 0 bases short and J 7 bases short, with 16 bases between. CDR3 in amino acids: CASSLGSPRATGYTF. For the CDR3, the DNA is TGCGCCAGCAGCTTGGGGTCCCCAAGGGCAACTGGCTACACCTTC.

This clonotype was seen at least ten times. The chain recombines TRBV4-3 with TRBJ1-1; TRBD1 aligns across 9 bases. The junction had 2 bases not matched to a gene; V was cut back by 0 bases and J by 6 bases. There are 14 residues in the CDR3. Germline V lookup: CDR1 LGHNA, CDR2 YSLEER. CDR3 in DNA: TGCGCCAGCAGCCAAGAGGACAGGGGACCTGAAGCTTTCTTT. It encodes CASSQEDRGPEAFF.

This clonotype was recorded many times. The chain joins TRBV12-3 or TRBV12-4 to TRBJ1-4; unclear D gene. The CDR3 is 15 residues long. Deletions cut 5 bases from V and 0 bases from J, with 10 bases between. CDR3 in amino acids: CASSPDGSTNEKLFF. The CDR3, as DNA: TGTGCCAGCAGTCCAGACGGTTCAACTAATGAAAAACTGTTTTTT.

V is TRBV10-3 and J is TRBJ2-2; no definite D call. CDR3 length: 16 residues. Per germline, CDR1 ENHRY and CDR2 SYGVKD. The V end was cut by 0 bases, the J end by 6 bases, with 14 bases between. The chain's CDR3 is CAISESAAGRPGELFF. The CDR3 nucleotides are TGTGCCATCAGTGAGTCGGCGGCCGGCAGGCCCGGGGAGCTGTTTTTT.

The chain employs TRBV9 and TRBJ2-2; D might be TRBD1 (6 bases). Trimming left V 0 bases short and J 3 bases short, with 9 bases between. Germline CDR1 reads SGDLS; CDR2 reads YYNGEE. The CDR3 is made up of 15 amino acids. In DNA, the CDR3 is TGTGCCAGCAGCGTAGCCCAGGGGTACACCGGGGAGCTGTTTTTT. Its translation: CASSVAQGYTGELFF.

The V call is TRBV12-5, the J call TRBJ2-3, with D possibly being TRBD2 (6 bases). This CDR3 has 15 residues. CDR1 and CDR2 from the germline V gene are LGHNT and FRNRAP. Trimming cost V 2 bases and J 1 base, with 10 bases left between them. The CDR3 loop reads CASGLPGGCTDTQYF. The CDR3 DNA is TGTGCTAGTGGTTTGCCCGGGGGTTGCACAGATACGCAGTATTTT.

CDR3 in amino acids: CASSLAGRRMNTEAFF. The CDR3 DNA follows: TGTGCCAGCAGCTTGGCCGGCAGACGGATGAACACTGAAGCTTTCTTT. The chain carries TRBV7-6 and TRBJ1-1; D unclear. Trimming removed 3 bases from V and 0 bases from J, with 14 bases in between. This CDR3 has 16 residues. Looked up from germline, CDR1 is SGHVS and CDR2 is FNYEAQ.

This clonotype was seen a few times. The genes are TRBV15 and TRBJ2-3; D is uncertain. This CDR3 has 19 residues. In germline, CDR1 is LNHNV, CDR2 YYDKDF (reference sequence). Trimming removed 3 bases from V and 1 base from J, with 23 bases in between. Written as DNA, the CDR3 is TGTGCCACCAGCAGGAACCACCCCGGCGGATCAGGAGGCACAGATACGCAGTATTTT. Protein: CATSRNHPGGSGGTDTQYF.

In nucleotides, the CDR3 is TGCGCCAGCAGCTCGACAGTGGCCCGGGGTATACATGAGCAGTTCTTC. Translation: CASSSTVARGIHEQFF. The chain links TRBV5-1 to TRBJ2-1, with D perhaps matching TRBD1 or TRBD2 (5 bases each). With 3 bases removed from V and 8 bases from J, the gap between germline ends came to 21 bases. This CDR3 comprises 16 residues. The germline gives CDR1 SGHRS, CDR2 YFSETQ.

This chain links TRBV27 with TRBJ2-7; tentative D call: TRBD1 (6 bases). Germline values: CDR1 MNHEY, CDR2 SMNVEV (reference sequence). The germline V and J ends were trimmed by 8 bases and 3 bases, with 20 bases remaining between them. The CDR3 sequence is 15 residues long. The CDR3 DNA is TGTGCCAGCCAATGGTCACAGGGTCGGGGCTACGAGCAGTACTTC. Its translation: CASQWSQGRGYEQYF.

This clonotype was recorded a few times. The rearrangement links TRBV29-1 to TRBJ1-5; D is undetermined. The CDR3 extends over 12 amino acids. Germline CDR1 reads SQVTM; CDR2 reads ANQGSEA. V lost 4 bases, J lost 2 bases, and 6 bases lay in between. The CDR3 loop reads CSVGDGNQPQHF. The CDR3 coding sequence is TGCAGCGTTGGGGATGGCAATCAGCCCCAGCATTTT. Together with reference TRBV29-1 and TRBJ1-5, the CDR3 gives the full variable domain: SAVISQKPSRDICQRGTSLTIQCQVDSQVTMMFWYRQQPGQSLTLIATANQGSEATYESGFVIDKFPISRPNLTFSTLTVSNMSPEDSSIYLCSVGDGNQPQHFGDGTRLSIL.

The CDR3 region is CASSSGLRTDTIYF. CDR3 coding DNA: TGTGCCAGCAGCTCGGGACTTAGGACGGACACCATATATTTT. V usage is TRBV12-3 or TRBV12-4 and J usage is TRBJ1-3, with D possibly matching TRBD1 (5 bases). The CDR3 loop spans 14 amino acids. With 6 bases removed from V and 8 bases from J, the gap between germline ends came to 17 bases.

This clonotype occurred a few times. The rearrangement uses TRBV9 and TRBJ1-1; possibly TRBD1 for D (5 bases). CDR1 SGDLS and CDR2 YYNGEE come from the germline V gene. The ends were cut back, 3 bases at V and 2 bases at J, with 11 bases in the middle. The CDR3 runs to 14 residues. The CDR3 DNA reads as TGTGCCAGCAGCGCGAGACAGCACAACACTGAAGCTTTCTTT. Translated, it gives CASSARQHNTEAFF.

This clonotype was seen a few times. The chain uses TRBV6-1 and TRBJ2-3; 11 nucleotides agree with TRBD1. Trimming removed 6 bases from V and 5 bases from J; junction bases left unmatched: 7. The CDR3 sequence is 15 residues long. Looked up from germline, CDR1 is MNHNS and CDR2 is SASEGT. Written as DNA, the CDR3 is TGTGCCAGCAGATCCGGGACAGGGGGGGGAGATACGCAGTATTTT. As protein: CASRSGTGGGDTQYF.

This sequence joins TRBV20-1 and TRBJ1-6, with D hard to call. The CDR3 consists of 18 residues. V was cut by 0 bases and J by 0 bases, with 15 bases left in between. In germline, CDR1 is DFQATT, CDR2 SNEGSKA (reference sequence). The DNA of the CDR3 is TGCAGTGCTAGAGATGAGTGGACTCCTGACTCCTATAATTCACCCCTCCACTTT. This sequence encodes CSARDEWTPDSYNSPLHF.

A few counts support this clonotype. The chain links TRBV6-2 or TRBV6-3 to TRBJ2-1; tentatively, D is TRBD2 (5 bases). Between the trimmed V and J ends, which lost 1 base and 4 bases, there was a span of 20 bases. Germline V gene sequence: CDR1 MNHEY, CDR2 SVGEGT. The CDR3 spans 18 residues. The CDR3 DNA reads TGTGCCAGCAGTTACTTCCCCAGGACTCCCCGGGGTTACAATGAGCAGTTCTTC. Its translation is CASSYFPRTPRGYNEQFF.

The V and J genes are TRBV13 and TRBJ2-5, with TRBD1 matching over 8 bases. Germline V gene sequence: CDR1 PRHDT, CDR2 FYEKMQ (reference sequence). This CDR3 contains 15 residues. The J segment lost 1 base and the V segment lost 5 bases, leaving 6 bases of the junction unmatched. The CDR3 coding sequence is TGTGCCAGCAGCGGGACAGGCTTCTCCCAAGAGACCCAGTACTTC. Its protein product is CASSGTGFSQETQYF.

This clonotype was seen a handful of times. V is TRBV20-1 and J is TRBJ2-3, with 7 nucleotides matching TRBD2. J was trimmed by 0 bases and V by 1 base; bases with no gene match: 10. CDR3 length: 17 amino acids. Per germline, CDR1 DFQATT and CDR2 SNEGSKA (reference sequence). CDR3 loop: CSARGSGVPTSTDTQYF. The CDR3 DNA is TGCAGTGCTAGAGGCAGCGGGGTACCGACGAGCACAGATACGCAGTATTTT.

The chain joins TRBV5-1 to TRBJ2-3; no clear D gene. The V gene lost 0 bases and the J gene lost 1 base, with 9 bases spanning the gap. CDR1 is SGHRS and CDR2 is YFSETQ in the germline V gene. The CDR3 runs 15 residues. The DNA of the CDR3 is TGCGCCAGCAGCTTGGCCACGCACCGCACAGATACGCAGTATTTT. This sequence encodes CASSLATHRTDTQYF.

The chain employs TRBV20-1 and TRBJ2-6; D is unresolved. The ends were cut back, 3 bases at V and 1 base at J, with 16 bases in the middle. CDR3 length: 17 amino acids. Germline V lookup: CDR1 DFQATT, CDR2 SNEGSKA (reference sequence). The CDR3: CSARYSTWDSGANVLTF. In nucleotides, the CDR3 is TGCAGTGCTAGGTATTCGACCTGGGATTCTGGGGCCAACGTCCTGACTTTC.

This clonotype was counted a few times. The chain joins TRBV4-1 to TRBJ2-3; 14 bases agree with TRBD2. CDR1 MGHRA and CDR2 YSYEKL come from the germline V gene. CDR3 length: 20 residues. Unmatched junction bases numbered 14, after V lost 4 bases and J lost 2 bases. This CDR3 reads CASSPAPPGLAGEITDTQYF. Written as DNA, the CDR3 is TGCGCCAGCAGCCCAGCCCCTCCGGGACTAGCGGGGGAGATCACAGATACGCAGTATTTT.

This clonotype was counted only a few times. The chain uses TRBV12-3 or TRBV12-4 and TRBJ2-5; D not certain. The V end was cut by 6 bases, the J end by 5 bases, with 7 bases between. The CDR3 runs to 11 residues. CDR3 sequence: CASSPSETQYF. The CDR3 DNA reads TGTGCCAGCAGCCCAAGTGAGACCCAGTACTTC.

The chain recombines TRBV20-1 with TRBJ2-2, with 9 nucleotides matching TRBD2. The CDR3 consists of 16 residues. V gave up 0 bases and J gave up 4 bases; unmatched junction bases: 6. Germline lookup yields CDR1 DFQATT and CDR2 SNEGSKA (reference sequence). CDR3: CSARDYASGTTGELFF. As DNA, the CDR3 is TGCAGTGCTAGAGATTATGCTAGCGGGACCACCGGGGAGCTGTTTTTT.

This clonotype was detected only a few times. This sequence joins TRBV5-1 and TRBJ1-1, with 10 bases matching TRBD1. Germline CDR1 is SGHRS and CDR2 is YFSETQ. The length of the CDR3 is 15 residues. The V and J ends lost 0 bases and 6 bases, in that order; junction bases with no gene match: 5. This chain's CDR3 is CASSLVGTGAAEAFF. The CDR3 DNA reads TGCGCCAGCAGCTTGGTGGGGACAGGGGCGGCTGAAGCTTTCTTT.

This clonotype was counted many times. V is TRBV6-5 and J is TRBJ1-5; D is ambiguous. CDR1 is MNHEY, CDR2 SVGAGI, per germline. Trimming removed 6 bases at V and 0 bases at J, with 12 bases between. The CDR3 loop spans 15 amino acids. DNA for the CDR3: TGTGCCAGCAGCCGTCGACGAAATAGCAATCAGCCCCAGCATTTT. It yields the protein CASSRRRNSNQPQHF.

The chain has TRBV4-2 and TRBJ2-1; the D is unclear. Germline V gene lookup returns CDR1 LGHNA and CDR2 YNFKEQ. The CDR3 spans 14 residues. Trimming took 6 bases from V and 5 from J, leaving 14 bases between them. The CDR3 nucleotides read TGTGCCAGCAGATTCGTCAGAAGCGACAATGAGCAGTTCTTC. Protein product: CASRFVRSDNEQFF.